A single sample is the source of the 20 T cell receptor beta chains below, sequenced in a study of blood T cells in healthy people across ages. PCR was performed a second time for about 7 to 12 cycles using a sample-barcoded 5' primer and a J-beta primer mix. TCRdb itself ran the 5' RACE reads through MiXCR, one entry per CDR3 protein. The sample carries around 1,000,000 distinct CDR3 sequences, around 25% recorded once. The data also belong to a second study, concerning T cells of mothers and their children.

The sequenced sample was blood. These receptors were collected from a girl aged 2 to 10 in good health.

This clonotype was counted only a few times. The CDR3 protein is CASSLPGTLSDEQFF. CDR3 nucleotide sequence: TGTGCCAGCAGTTTACCCGGGACCTTATCGGATGAGCAGTTCTTC. This chain links TRBV28 with TRBJ2-5; the D gene could be TRBD1 or TRBD2 (5 bases each). The J call could be wrong; TRBJ2-1 is a better fit for the DNA end. The CDR3 spans 15 residues. Germline values: CDR1 MDHEN, CDR2 SYDVKM.

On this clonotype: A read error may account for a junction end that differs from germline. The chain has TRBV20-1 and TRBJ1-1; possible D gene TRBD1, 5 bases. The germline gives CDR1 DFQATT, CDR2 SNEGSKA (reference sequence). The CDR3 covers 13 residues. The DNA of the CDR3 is TGCAGTGCCCCCCCGGGGGGGAACACCGAAGCTTTCTTT. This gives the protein CSAPPGGNTEAFF.

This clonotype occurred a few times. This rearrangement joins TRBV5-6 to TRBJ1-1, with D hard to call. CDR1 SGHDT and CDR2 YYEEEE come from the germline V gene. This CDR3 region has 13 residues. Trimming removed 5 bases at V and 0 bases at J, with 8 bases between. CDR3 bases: TGTGCCAGCAGTCGCCTGATGAACACTGAAGCTTTCTTT. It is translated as CASSRLMNTEAFF. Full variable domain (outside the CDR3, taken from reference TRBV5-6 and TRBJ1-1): DAGVTQSPTHLIKTRGQQVTLRCSPKSGHDTVSWYQQALGQGPQFIFQYYEEEERQRGNFPDRFSGHQFPNYSSELNVNALLLGDSALYLCASSRLMNTEAFFGQGTRLTVV.

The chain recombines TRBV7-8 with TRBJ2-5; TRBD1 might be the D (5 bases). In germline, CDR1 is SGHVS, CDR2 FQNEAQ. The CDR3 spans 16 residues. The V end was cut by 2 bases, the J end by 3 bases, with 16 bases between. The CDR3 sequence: CASSLPRWGGEETQYF. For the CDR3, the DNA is TGTGCCAGCAGCTTACCCCGCTGGGGCGGAGAAGAGACCCAGTACTTC.

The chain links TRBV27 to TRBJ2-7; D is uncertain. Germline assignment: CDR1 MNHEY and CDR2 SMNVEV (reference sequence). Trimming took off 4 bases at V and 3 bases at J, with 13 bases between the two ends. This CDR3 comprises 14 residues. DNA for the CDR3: TGTGCCAGCAGTTGTACCCTCCACCTCTACGAGCAGTACTTC. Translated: CASSCTLHLYEQYF.

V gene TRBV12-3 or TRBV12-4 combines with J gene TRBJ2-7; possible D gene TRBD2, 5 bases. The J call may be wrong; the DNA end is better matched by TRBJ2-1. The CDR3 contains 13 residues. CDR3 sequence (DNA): TGTGCCAGCAGGGATACTAGGCGGTATGAGCAGTTCTTC. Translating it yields CASRDTRRYEQFF.

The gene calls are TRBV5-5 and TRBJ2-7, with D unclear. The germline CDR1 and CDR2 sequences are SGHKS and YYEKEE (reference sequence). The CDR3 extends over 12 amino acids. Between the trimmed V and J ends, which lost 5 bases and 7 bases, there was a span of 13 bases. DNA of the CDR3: TGTGCCAGCAGTTCCGTGCTGGAGGAGCAGTACTTC. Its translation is CASSSVLEEQYF.

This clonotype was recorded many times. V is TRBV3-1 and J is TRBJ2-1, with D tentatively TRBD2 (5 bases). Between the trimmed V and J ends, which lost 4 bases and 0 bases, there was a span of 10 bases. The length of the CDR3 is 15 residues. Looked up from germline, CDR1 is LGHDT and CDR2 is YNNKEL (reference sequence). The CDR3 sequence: CASSRSGSSYNEQFF. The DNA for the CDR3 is TGTGCCAGCAGCCGGAGCGGAAGCTCCTACAATGAGCAGTTCTTC.

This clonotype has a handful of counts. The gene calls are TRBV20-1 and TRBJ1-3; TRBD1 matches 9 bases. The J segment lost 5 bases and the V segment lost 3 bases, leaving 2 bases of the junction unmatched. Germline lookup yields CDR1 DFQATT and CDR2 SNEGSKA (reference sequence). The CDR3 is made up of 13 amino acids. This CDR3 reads CSASTGGRNTIYF. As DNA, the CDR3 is TGCAGTGCTAGTACAGGGGGCAGAAACACCATATATTTT.

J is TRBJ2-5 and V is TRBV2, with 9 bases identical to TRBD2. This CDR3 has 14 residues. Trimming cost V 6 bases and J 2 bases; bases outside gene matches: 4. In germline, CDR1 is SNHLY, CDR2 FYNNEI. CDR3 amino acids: CASRLAGLQETQYF. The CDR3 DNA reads TGTGCCAGCAGACTAGCGGGCTTACAAGAGACCCAGTACTTC.

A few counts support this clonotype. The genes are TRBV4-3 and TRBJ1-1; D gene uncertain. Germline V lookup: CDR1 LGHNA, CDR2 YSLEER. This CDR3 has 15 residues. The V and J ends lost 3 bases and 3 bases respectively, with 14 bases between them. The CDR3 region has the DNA TGCGCCAGCAGCCAGAAGGTTCTGGGGTACACTGAAGCTTTCTTT. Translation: CASSQKVLGYTEAFF.

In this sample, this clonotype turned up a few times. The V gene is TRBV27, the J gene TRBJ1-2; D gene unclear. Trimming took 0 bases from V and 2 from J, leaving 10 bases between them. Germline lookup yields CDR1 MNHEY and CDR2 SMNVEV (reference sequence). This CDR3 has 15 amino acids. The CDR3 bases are TGTGCCAGCAGTTTATCAGGGTGGGTCAACTATGGCTACACCTTC. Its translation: CASSLSGWVNYGYTF.

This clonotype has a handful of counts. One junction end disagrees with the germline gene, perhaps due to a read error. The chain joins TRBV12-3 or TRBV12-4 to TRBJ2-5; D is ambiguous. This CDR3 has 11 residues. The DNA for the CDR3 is TGTGCCAGCAGTTTTGGTTTAGGTCTGGTCTTC. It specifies CASSFGLGLVF.

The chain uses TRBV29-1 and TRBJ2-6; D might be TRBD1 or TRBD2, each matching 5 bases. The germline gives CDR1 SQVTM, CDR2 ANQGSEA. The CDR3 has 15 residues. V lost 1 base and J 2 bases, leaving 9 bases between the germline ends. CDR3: CSVEGGATGANVLTF. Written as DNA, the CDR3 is TGCAGCGTTGAAGGAGGGGCTACTGGGGCCAACGTCCTGACTTTC. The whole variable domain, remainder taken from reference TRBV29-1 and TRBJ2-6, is SAVISQKPSRDICQRGTSLTIQCQVDSQVTMMFWYRQQPGQSLTLIATANQGSEATYESGFVIDKFPISRPNLTFSTLTVSNMSPEDSSIYLCSVEGGATGANVLTFGAGSRLTVL.

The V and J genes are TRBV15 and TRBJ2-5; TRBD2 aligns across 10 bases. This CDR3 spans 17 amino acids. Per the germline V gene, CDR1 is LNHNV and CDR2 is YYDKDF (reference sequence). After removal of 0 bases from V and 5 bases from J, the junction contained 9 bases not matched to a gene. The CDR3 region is CATSRDPKLAGRETQYF. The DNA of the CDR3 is TGTGCCACCAGCAGAGATCCAAAACTAGCGGGGAGGGAGACCCAGTACTTC.

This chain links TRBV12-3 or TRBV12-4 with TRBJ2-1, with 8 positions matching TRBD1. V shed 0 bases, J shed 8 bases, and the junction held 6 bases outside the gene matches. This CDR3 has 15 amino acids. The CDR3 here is CASSLARQGSDEQFF. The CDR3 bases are TGTGCCAGCAGTTTAGCGCGACAGGGGTCCGATGAGCAGTTCTTC.

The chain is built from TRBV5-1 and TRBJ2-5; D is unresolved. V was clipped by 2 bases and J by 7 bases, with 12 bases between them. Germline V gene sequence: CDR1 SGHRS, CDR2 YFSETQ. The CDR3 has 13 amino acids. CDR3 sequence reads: CASSLISVRTQYF. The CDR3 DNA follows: TGCGCCAGCAGCTTAATTTCTGTACGGACCCAGTACTTC.

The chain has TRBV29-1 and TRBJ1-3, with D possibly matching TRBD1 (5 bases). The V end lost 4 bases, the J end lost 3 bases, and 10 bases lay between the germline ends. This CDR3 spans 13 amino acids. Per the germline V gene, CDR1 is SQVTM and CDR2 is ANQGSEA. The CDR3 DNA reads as TGCAGCGTTGGGGGACTTTATGGAAACACCATATATTTT. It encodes CSVGGLYGNTIYF.

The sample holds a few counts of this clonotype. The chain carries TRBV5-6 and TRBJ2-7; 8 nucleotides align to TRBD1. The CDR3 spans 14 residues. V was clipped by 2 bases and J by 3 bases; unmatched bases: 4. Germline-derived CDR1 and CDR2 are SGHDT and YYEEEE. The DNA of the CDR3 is TGTGCCAGCAGCTTTCGGACAGGGAGCTACGAGCAGTACTTC. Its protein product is CASSFRTGSYEQYF.

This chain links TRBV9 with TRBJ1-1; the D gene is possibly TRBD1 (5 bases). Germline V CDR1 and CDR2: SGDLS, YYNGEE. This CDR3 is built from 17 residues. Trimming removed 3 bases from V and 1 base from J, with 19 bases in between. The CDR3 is CASSDGWGGVRNTEAFF. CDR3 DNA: TGTGCCAGCAGCGATGGGTGGGGGGGAGTCAGGAACACTGAAGCTTTCTTT.